Listed below are T cell receptor beta chains from one sample, sequenced in a study of cytomegalovirus exposure and HLA in healthy donors. Sequencing was performed with immunoSEQ multiplex PCR; in TCRdb, only in-frame clones are kept and a portion is missing. The sample consists of some 120,000 clones, over 65% of them appearing once. Sequenced sample: PBMCs. The receptors were sampled from a man in his thirties or forties in good health and CMV-seropositive. Both conserved end residues are part of each CDR3. D genes are given only for firm matches. Some rows have no size entry. The others give once, few or many, or a class for an expanded clone.

TRBV6-1	.	TRBJ2-1	.	CASSGQGGSYNEQFF	TGTGCCAGCAGTGGTCAGGGGGGCTCTTACAATGAGCAGTTCTTC
TRBV27	.	TRBJ1-5	.	CASSFGRNQPQHF	TGTGCCAGCAGTTTCGGTCGCAATCAGCCCCAGCATTTT
TRBV5-4	.	TRBJ1-2	.	CASSTTGSYGYTF	TGTGCCAGCAGTACTACAGGGAGCTATGGCTACACCTTC
TRBV27	.	TRBJ2-1	.	CASSLNGESYNEQFF	TGTGCCAGCAGTTTAAACGGGGAATCCTACAATGAGCAGTTCTTC
TRBV5-6	TRBD1	TRBJ2-7	.	CASSLTDRAGEQYF	TGTGCCAGCAGCTTGACGGACAGGGCGGGCGAGCAGTACTTC
TRBV13	.	TRBJ2-5	.	CASSPSGTVKTQYF	TGTGCCAGCAGCCCTTCCGGGACTGTGAAGACCCAGTACTTC
TRBV28	.	TRBJ1-3	.	CASSSGSGNTIYF	TGTGCCAGCAGTTCCGGCTCTGGAAACACCATATATTTT
TRBV6-5	TRBD1	TRBJ2-7	.	CASEDRSYEQYF	TGTGCCAGTGAGGACAGGTCCTACGAGCAGTACTTC
TRBV7-9	TRBD2	TRBJ2-2	.	CSSSLSGRAGTFTGELFF	TGTTCCAGCAGCTTATCAGGGAGAGCGGGAACCTTCACCGGGGAGCTGTTTTTT
TRBV7-9	.	TRBJ1-1	.	CSSSSPPPGSNTEAFF	TGTTCCAGCAGCTCTCCTCCCCCCGGGTCGAACACTGAAGCTTTCTTT
TRBV4-1	.	TRBJ1-5	.	CASSHLEGGPQHF	TGCGCCAGCAGCCACCTTGAAGGGGGTCCTCAGCATTTT
TRBV6-5	TRBD1	TRBJ2-1	.	CASSPGQSYNEQFF	TGTGCCAGCAGCCCGGGACAGTCCTACAATGAGCAGTTCTTC
TRBV6-5	.	TRBJ2-7	.	CASSYLAGVYEQYF	TGTGCCAGCAGTTACCTTGCAGGGGTCTACGAGCAGTACTTC
TRBV7-3	.	TRBJ1-1	.	CASRVSVNTEAFF	TGTGCCAGCAGGGTGTCGGTGAACACTGAAGCTTTCTTT
TRBV28	TRBD1	TRBJ2-1	.	CASSFGQGNEQFF	TGTGCCAGCAGCTTCGGACAGGGTAATGAGCAGTTCTTC
TRBV2	.	TRBJ2-7	.	CASSARWLVYEQYF	TGTGCCAGCAGTGCGCGGTGGTTGGTCTACGAGCAGTACTTC
TRBV27	TRBD2	TRBJ2-1	few	CASSLGTSGTEQFF	TGTGCCAGCAGTTTAGGGACTAGCGGGACCGAGCAGTTCTTC
TRBV6-5	.	TRBJ2-6	.	CARRTAPSGANVLTF	TGTGCCAGGAGGACAGCCCCCTCTGGGGCCAACGTCCTGACTTTC
TRBV15	.	TRBJ1-4	.	CATSRVRDIANEKLFF	TGTGCCACCAGCAGAGTTCGCGACATAGCTAATGAAAAACTGTTTTTT
TRBV11-3	.	TRBJ2-2	.	CASSLRFTGELFF	TGTGCCAGCAGCTTGAGGTTCACCGGGGAGCTGTTTTTT
TRBV6-4	.	TRBJ2-6	.	CASSDGSSGANVLTF	TGTGCCAGCAGTGACGGGAGCTCTGGGGCCAACGTCCTGACTTTC
TRBV2	.	TRBJ1-6	.	CASSEEWVSGSPLHF	TGTGCCAGCAGTGAAGAATGGGTTTCGGGATCACCCCTCCACTTT
TRBV6-5	.	TRBJ2-2	.	CASGLDSIAGELFF	TGTGCCAGCGGCCTGGACTCCATTGCCGGGGAGCTGTTTTTT
TRBV7-9	.	TRBJ1-2	.	CASSLVHGDGYTF	TGTGCCAGCAGCTTAGTGCACGGGGATGGCTACACCTTC
TRBV10-2	TRBD1	TRBJ1-3	.	CASRVDRATDTIYF	TGCGCCAGCAGGGTTGACAGGGCTACAGACACCATATATTTT
TRBV7-2	.	TRBJ1-4	.	CASSLGITGSNEKLFF	TGTGCCAGCAGCTTAGGGATAACAGGCTCAAATGAAAAACTGTTTTTT
TRBV7-7	.	TRBJ2-5	once	CASSLERFRVGGETQYF	TGTGCCAGCAGCTTAGAAAGGTTCAGGGTTGGTGGGGAGACCCAGTACTTC
TRBV2	TRBD1	TRBJ1-5	.	CASSETGGGQPQHF	TGTGCCAGCAGTGAAACAGGGGGGGGTCAGCCCCAGCATTTT
TRBV4-1	TRBD1	TRBJ1-5	few	CASSHLTGENQPQHF	TGCGCCAGCAGCCATCTGACAGGGGAGAATCAGCCCCAGCATTTT
TRBV7-7	.	TRBJ2-3	.	CASSLGHNSPTDTQYF	TGTGCTAGCAGCTTAGGTCACAACAGCCCCACAGATACGCAGTATTTT
TRBV5-1	TRBD2	TRBJ2-2	.	CASSGGLAGGGELFF	TGCGCCAGCAGCGGGGGACTAGCGGGAGGCGGGGAGCTGTTTTTT
TRBV29-1	TRBD1	TRBJ2-1	.	CSGGQGAYNEQFF	TGCAGCGGCGGACAGGGGGCCTACAATGAGCAGTTCTTC
TRBV9	TRBD1	TRBJ2-5	.	CASSVEVGGWETQYF	TGTGCCAGCAGCGTAGAGGTAGGGGGCTGGGAGACCCAGTACTTC